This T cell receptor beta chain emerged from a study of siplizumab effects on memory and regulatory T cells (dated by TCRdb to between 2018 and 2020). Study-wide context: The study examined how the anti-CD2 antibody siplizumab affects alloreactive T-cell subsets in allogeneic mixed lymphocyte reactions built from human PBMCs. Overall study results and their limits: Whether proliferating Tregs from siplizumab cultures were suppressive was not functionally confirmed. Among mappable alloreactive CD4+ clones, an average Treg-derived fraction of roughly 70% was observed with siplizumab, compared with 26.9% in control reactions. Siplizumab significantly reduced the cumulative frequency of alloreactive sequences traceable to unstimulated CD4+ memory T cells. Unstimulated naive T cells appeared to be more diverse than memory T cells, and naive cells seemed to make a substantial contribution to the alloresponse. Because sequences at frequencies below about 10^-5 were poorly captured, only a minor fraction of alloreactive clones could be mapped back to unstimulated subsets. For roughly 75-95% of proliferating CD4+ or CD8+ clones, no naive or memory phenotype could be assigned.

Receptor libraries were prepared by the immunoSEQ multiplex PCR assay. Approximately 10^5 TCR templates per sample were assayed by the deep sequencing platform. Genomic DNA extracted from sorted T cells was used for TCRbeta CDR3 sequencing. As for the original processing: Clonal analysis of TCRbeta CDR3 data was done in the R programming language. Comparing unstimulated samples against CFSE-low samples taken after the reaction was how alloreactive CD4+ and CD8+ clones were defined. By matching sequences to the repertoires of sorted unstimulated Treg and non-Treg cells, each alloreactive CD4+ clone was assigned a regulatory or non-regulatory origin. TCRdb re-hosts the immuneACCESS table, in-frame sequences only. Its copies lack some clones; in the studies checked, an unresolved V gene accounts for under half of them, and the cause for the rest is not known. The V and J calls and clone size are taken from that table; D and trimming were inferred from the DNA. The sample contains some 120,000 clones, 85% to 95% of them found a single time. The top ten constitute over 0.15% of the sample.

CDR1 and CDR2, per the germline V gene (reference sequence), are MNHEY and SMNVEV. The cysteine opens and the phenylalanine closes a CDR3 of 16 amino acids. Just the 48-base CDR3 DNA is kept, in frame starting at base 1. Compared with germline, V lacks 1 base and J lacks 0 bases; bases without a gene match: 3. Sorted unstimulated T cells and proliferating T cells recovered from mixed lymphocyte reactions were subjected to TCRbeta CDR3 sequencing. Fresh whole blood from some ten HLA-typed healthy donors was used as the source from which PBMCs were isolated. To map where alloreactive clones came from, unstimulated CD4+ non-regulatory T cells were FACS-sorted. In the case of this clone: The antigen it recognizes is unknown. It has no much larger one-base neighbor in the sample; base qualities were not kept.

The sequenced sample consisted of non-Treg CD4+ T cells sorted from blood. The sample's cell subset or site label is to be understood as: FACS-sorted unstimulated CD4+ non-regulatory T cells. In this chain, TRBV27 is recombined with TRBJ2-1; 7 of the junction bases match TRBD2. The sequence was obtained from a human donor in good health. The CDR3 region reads CASSLWGGSSYNEQFF. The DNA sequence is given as TGTGCCAGCAGTTTATGGGGGGGGAGCTCCTACAATGAGCAGTTCTTC.